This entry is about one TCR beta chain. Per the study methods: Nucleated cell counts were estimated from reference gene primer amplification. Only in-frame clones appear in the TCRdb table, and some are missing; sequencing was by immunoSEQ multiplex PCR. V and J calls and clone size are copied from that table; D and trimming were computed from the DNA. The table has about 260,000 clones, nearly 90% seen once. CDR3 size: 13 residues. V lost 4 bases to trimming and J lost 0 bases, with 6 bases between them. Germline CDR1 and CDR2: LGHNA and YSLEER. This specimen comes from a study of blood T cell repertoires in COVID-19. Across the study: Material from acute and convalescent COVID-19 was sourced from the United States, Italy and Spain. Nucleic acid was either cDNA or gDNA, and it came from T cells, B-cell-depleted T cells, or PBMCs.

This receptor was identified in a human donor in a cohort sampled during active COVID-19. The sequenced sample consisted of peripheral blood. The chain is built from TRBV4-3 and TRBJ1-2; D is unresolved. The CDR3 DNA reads TGCGCCAGCAGCCCAACAGCTAACTATGGCTACACCTTC. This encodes CASSPTANYGYTF.